The T cell receptor beta chain described here comes from a study of T cell responses to AZD1222 COVID-19 vaccine. Overall study findings and caveats: Seropositivity was recorded at baseline in only a handful of AZD1222 recipients.

The assay was immunoSEQ multiplex PCR, and TCRdb's table has in-frame clones only and misses some. This table has 90,000 to 150,000 clones, roughly 89% appearing once. With regard to this clone: Its matching antigen is unknown.

This CDR3 contains 16 residues. The germline V gene encodes CDR1 SNHLY and CDR2 FYNNEI. With 7 bases clipped from V and 4 bases from J, the junction kept 13 bases outside the gene matches. This sequence was found in an adult in good health. The chain couples TRBV2 to TRBJ2-1; 7 bases match TRBD2. The source material was peripheral blood, sampled on day 0 of AZD1222 vaccination. The CDR3 DNA is TGTGCCAGCAACAGAAGATGGGGGGGTTCGTACAATGAGCAGTTCTTC. It is translated as CASNRRWGGSYNEQFF.